This TCR beta chain derives from a study of CD8+CD57+ T cells in acquired aplastic anemia. Study-wide background: The mean DNA yield obtained from sorted CD4+ and CD8+ cells came to about 3 ug. Overall study findings and caveats: Patients and controls were not found to differ significantly in CD8+ Simpson's diversity. Roughly 30 CD8+ CDR3 sequences occurred in both the patients and the controls.

Genomic DNA templated the TCR beta VDJ and CDR3 profiling. TCRdb ran MiXCR on the reads and lists one entry per CDR3 protein. The table lists about 110,000 distinct CDR3 sequences, 40% to 65% of them singletons. A word on this clonotype: Its antigen is unknown.

Germline V gene data show CDR1 as SGDLS and CDR2 as YYNGEE. This CDR3 is built from 17 residues. The junction had 8 bases not matched to a gene; V was cut back by 3 bases and J by 4 bases. The sample consisted of sorted CD4+, CD8+, or CD8+CD57+ T cells (not recorded which) from PBMCs. This chain uses TRBV9 with TRBJ2-3; 13 bases fit TRBD2. This clonotype was obtained from a human donor in good health, serving as a control. In DNA, the CDR3 is TGTGCCAGCAGCGCCATGGGGACTAGCGGGAACTCAGATACGCAGTATTTT. It is translated as CASSAMGTSGNSDTQYF.